The entry below gives a single TCR beta chain sequence along with its context. This sample stems from a study of blood T cell repertoires in COVID-19. Across the whole study: Italy, Spain and the United States were the sources of the convalescent and acute COVID-19 samples.

Authors' processing steps: Estimation of nucleated cell counts was performed using reference gene primer amplification. Method: immunoSEQ multiplex PCR; TCRdb's copy keeps in-frame clones and lacks some. The DNA was the basis for D and trimming; V, J and clone size are from that table. The sample includes around 210,000 clones, 70% to 90% of them seen just once. V lost 6 bases and J lost 2, with 10 bases in between. CDR3 length: 12 residues. CDR1 and CDR2 (germline): GTSNPN, SVGIG (reference sequence). The V call is TRBV30, the J call TRBJ1-2, with D maybe TRBD1 (6 bases). Input material: peripheral blood. The TCR comes from a man aged 50-60 years with COVID-19, enrolled during active disease. CDR3 residues: CACGTTNYGYTF. The CDR3 DNA reads TGTGCCTGTGGGACAACGAACTATGGCTACACCTTC.